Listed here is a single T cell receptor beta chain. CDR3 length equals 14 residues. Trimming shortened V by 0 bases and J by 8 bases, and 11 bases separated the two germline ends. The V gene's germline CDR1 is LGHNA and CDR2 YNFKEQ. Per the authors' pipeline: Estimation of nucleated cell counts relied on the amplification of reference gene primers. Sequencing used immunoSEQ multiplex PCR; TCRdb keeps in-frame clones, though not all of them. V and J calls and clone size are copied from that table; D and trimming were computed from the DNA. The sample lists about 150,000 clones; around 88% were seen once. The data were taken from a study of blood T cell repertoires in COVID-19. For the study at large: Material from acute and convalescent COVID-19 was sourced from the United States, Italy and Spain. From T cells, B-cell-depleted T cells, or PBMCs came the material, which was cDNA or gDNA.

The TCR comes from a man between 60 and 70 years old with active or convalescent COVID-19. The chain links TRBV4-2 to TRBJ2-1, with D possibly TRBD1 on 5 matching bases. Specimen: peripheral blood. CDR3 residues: CASSQDGRVDEQFF. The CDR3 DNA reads TGTGCCAGCAGCCAAGATGGCAGGGTCGATGAGCAGTTCTTC.